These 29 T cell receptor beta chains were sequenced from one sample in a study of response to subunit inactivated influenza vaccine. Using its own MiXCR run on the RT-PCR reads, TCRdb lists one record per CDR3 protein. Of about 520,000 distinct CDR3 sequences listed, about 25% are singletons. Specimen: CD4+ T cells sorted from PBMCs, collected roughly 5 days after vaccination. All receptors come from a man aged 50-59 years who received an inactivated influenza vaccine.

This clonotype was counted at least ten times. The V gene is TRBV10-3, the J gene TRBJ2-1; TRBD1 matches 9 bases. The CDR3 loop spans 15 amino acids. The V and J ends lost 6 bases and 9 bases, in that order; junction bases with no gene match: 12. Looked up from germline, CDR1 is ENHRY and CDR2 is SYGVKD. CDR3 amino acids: CAISPGQGTLGEQFF. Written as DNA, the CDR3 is TGTGCCATCAGCCCGGGACAGGGTACTTTGGGTGAGCAGTTCTTC.

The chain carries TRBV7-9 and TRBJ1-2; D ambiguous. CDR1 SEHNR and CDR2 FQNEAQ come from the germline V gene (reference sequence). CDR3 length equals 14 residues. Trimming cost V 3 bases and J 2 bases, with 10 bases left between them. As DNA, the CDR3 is TGTGCCAGCAGCTTTCTGGGAGGCAACTATGGCTACACCTTC. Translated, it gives CASSFLGGNYGYTF.

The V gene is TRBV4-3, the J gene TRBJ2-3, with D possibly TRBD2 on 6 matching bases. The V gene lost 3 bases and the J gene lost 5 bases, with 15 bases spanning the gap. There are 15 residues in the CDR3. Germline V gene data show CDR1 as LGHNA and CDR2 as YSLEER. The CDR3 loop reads CASSQRTGDLDTQYF. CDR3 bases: TGCGCCAGCAGCCAGCGAACGGGGGATCTAGATACGCAGTATTTT.

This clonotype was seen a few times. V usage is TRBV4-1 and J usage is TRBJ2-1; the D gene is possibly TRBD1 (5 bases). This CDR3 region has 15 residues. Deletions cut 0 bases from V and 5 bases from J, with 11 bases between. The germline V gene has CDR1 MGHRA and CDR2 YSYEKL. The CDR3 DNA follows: TGCGCCAGCAGCCAAGAAGGGGTTACGGACAATGAGCAGTTCTTC. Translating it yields CASSQEGVTDNEQFF.

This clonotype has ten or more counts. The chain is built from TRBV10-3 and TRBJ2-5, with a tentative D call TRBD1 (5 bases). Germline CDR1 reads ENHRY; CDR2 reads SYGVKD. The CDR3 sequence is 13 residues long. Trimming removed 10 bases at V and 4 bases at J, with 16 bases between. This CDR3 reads CATQGIGGETQYF. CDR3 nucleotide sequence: TGTGCCACCCAGGGAATTGGCGGAGAGACCCAGTACTTC.

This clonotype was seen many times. The DNA of the CDR3 is TGTGCCAGCAGTCAGAGTAGGTACGAGCAGTACTTC. It yields the protein CASSQSRYEQYF. The chain joins TRBV7-8 to TRBJ2-7; D ambiguous. This CDR3 has 12 residues. V shed 6 bases and J shed 4 bases, with 10 bases lying between them. Per germline, CDR1 SGHVS and CDR2 FQNEAQ.

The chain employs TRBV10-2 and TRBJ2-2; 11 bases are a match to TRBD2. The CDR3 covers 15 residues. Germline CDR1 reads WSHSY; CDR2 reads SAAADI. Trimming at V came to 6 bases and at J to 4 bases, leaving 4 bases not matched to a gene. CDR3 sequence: CASRDGTSGTGELFF. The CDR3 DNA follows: TGCGCCAGCAGAGATGGGACTAGCGGCACCGGGGAGCTGTTTTTT.

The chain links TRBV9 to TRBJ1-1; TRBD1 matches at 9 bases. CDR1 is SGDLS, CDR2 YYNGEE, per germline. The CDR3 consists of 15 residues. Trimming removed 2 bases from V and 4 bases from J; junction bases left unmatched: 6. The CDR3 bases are TGTGCCAGCAGCGTTGGGGACAGGGTGGGCACTGAAGCTTTCTTT. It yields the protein CASSVGDRVGTEAFF. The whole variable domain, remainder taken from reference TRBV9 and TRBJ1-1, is DSGVTQTPKHLITATGQRVTLRCSPRSGDLSVYWYQQSLDQGLQFLIQYYNGEERAKGNILERFSAQQFPDLHSELNLSSLELGDSALYFCASSVGDRVGTEAFFGQGTRLTVV.

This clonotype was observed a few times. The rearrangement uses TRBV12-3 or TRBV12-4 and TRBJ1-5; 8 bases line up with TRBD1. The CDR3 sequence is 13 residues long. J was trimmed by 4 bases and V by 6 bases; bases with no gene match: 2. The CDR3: CASRGQVNQPQHF. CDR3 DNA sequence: TGTGCCAGCAGGGGACAGGTGAATCAGCCCCAGCATTTT.

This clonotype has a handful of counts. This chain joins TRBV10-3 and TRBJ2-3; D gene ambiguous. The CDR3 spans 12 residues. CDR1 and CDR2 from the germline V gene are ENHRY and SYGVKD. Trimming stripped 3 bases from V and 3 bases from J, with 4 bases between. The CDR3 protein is CAISDSTDTQYF. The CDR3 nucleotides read TGTGCCATCAGTGACTCTACAGATACGCAGTATTTT.

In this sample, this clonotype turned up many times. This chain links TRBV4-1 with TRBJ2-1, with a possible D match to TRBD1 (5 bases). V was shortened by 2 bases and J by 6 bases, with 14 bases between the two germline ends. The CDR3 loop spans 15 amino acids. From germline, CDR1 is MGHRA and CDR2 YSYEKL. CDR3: CASSQLGVPANEQFF. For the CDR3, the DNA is TGCGCCAGCAGCCAATTAGGGGTTCCGGCCAATGAGCAGTTCTTC.

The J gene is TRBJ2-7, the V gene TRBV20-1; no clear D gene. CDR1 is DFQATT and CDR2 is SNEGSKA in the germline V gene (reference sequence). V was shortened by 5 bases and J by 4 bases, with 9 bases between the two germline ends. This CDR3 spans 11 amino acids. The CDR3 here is CSAHDGYEQYF. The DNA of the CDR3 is TGCAGTGCTCACGACGGGTACGAGCAGTACTTC.

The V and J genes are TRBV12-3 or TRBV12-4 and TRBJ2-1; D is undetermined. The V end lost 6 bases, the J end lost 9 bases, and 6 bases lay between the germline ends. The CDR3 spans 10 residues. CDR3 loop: CASSSIEQFF. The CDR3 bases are TGTGCCAGCAGCTCCATTGAGCAGTTCTTC.

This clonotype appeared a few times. CDR3 loop: CASSRSAGGSSYEQYF. DNA for the CDR3: TGTGCCAGCAGCCGATCCGCCGGGGGGAGCTCCTACGAGCAGTACTTC. V is TRBV4-2 and J is TRBJ2-7, with 7 bases fitting TRBD2. The germline V gene encodes CDR1 LGHNA and CDR2 YNFKEQ. V lost 4 bases to trimming and J lost 0 bases; unmatched junction nucleotides: 9. The CDR3 extends over 16 amino acids.

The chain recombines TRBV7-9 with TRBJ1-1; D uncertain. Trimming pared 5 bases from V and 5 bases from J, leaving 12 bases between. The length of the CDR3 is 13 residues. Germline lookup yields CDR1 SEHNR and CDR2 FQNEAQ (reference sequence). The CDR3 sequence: CASSHSPETEAFF. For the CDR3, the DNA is TGTGCCAGCAGCCATAGCCCGGAGACTGAAGCTTTCTTT.

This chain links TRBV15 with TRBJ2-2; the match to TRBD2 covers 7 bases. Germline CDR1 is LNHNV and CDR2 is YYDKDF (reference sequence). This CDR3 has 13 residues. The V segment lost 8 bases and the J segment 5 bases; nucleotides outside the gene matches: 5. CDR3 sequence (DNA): TGTGCCACCGGACTAGTGGGTACCGGGGAGCTGTTTTTT. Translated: CATGLVGTGELFF.

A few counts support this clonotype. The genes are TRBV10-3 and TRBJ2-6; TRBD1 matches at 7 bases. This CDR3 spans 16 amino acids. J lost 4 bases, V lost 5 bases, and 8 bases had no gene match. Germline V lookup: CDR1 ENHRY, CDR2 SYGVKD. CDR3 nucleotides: TGTGCCATCAGTCCGACAGGGCATGGAGGGGCCAACGTCCTGACTTTC. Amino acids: CAISPTGHGGANVLTF.

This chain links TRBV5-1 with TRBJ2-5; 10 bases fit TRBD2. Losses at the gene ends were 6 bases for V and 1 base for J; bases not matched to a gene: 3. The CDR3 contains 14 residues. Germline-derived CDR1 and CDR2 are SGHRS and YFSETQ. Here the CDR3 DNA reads TGCGCCAGCACGACTAGCGGGTTCCAAGAGACCCAGTACTTC. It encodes CASTTSGFQETQYF.

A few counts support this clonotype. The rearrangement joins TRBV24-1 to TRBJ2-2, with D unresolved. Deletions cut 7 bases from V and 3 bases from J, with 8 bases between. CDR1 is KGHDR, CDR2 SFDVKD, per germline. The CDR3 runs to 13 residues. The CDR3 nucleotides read TGTGCCACCAGGGACGGTGACACCGGGGAGCTGTTTTTT. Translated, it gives CATRDGDTGELFF.

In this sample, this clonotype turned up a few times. The CDR3 DNA follows: TGTGCCCTCTCGGACCAGGGTAGCACCGGGGAGCTGTTTTTT. This codes for CALSDQGSTGELFF. The chain has TRBV10-3 and TRBJ2-2; TRBD1 might be the D (5 bases). Deletions cut 11 bases from V and 4 bases from J, with 17 bases between. Germline assignment: CDR1 ENHRY and CDR2 SYGVKD. The CDR3 consists of 14 residues.

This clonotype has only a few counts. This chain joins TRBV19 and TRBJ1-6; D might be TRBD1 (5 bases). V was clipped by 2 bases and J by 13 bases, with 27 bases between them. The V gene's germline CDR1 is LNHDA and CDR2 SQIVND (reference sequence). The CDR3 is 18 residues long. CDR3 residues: CASSITYPGRWGIMPLHF. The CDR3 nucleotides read TGTGCCAGTAGTATAACTTATCCGGGACGCTGGGGGATAATGCCCCTCCACTTT.

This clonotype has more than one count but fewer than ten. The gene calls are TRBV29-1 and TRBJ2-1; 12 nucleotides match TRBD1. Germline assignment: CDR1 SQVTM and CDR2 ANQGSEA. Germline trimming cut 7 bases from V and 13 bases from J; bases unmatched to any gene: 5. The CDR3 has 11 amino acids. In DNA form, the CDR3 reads TGCAGCGCCGGGGACAGGGGGCTACAGTTCTTC. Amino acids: CSAGDRGLQFF.

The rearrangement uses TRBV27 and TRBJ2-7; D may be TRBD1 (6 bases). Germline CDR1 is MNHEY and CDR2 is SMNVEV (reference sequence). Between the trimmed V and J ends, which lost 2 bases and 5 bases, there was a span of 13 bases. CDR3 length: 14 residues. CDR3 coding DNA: TGTGCCAGCAGTTTAAGTCAGGGGTTCCACGAGCAGTACTTC. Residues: CASSLSQGFHEQYF.

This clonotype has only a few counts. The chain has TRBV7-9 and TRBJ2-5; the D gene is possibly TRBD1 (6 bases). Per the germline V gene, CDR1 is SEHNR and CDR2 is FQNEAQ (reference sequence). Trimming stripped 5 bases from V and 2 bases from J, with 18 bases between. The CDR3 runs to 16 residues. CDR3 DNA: TGTGCCAGCAGCCTACAGCCTGGCAGGGGACAAGAGACCCAGTACTTC. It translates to CASSLQPGRGQETQYF. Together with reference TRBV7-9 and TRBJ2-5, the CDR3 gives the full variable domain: DTGVSQNPRHKITKRGQNVTFRCDPISEHNRLYWYRQTLGQGPEFLTYFQNEAQLEKSRLLSDRFSAERPKGSFSTLEIQRTEQGDSAMYLCASSLQPGRGQETQYFGPGTRLLVL.

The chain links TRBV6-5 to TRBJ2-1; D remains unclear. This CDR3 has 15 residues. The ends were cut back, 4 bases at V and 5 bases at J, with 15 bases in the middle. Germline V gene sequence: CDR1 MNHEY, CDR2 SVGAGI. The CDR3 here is CASSLHGFFDNEQFF. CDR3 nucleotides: TGTGCCAGCAGTTTACACGGATTTTTCGACAATGAGCAGTTCTTC.

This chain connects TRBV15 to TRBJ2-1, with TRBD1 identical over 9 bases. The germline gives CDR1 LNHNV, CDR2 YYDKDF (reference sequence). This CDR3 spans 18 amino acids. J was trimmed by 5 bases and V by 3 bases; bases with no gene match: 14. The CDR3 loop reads CATSRFPRPGQGHNEQFF. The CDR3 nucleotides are TGTGCCACCAGCAGGTTCCCTCGCCCGGGACAGGGTCACAATGAGCAGTTCTTC.

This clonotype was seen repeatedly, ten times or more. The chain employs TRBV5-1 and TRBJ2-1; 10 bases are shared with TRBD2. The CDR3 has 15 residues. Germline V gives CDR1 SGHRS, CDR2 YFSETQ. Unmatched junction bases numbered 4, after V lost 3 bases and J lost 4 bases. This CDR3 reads CASSSSGGGYNEQFF. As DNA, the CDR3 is TGCGCCAGCAGCTCGAGCGGGGGGGGGTACAATGAGCAGTTCTTC.

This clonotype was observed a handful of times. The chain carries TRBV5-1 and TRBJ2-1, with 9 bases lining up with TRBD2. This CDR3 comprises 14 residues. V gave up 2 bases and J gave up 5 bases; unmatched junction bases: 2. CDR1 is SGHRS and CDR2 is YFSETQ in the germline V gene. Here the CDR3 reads CASSFLAGNNEQFF. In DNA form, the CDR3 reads TGCGCCAGCAGCTTCCTAGCGGGGAACAATGAGCAGTTCTTC.

As DNA, the CDR3 is TGTGCCAGCAGCTTATATCTCCAGAATTCCCCTTACGAGCAGTACTTC. Its translation: CASSLYLQNSPYEQYF. This rearrangement joins TRBV7-9 to TRBJ2-7; D remains unclear. There are 16 residues in the CDR3. V was clipped by 2 bases and J by 4 bases, with 18 bases between them. The germline CDR1 and CDR2 sequences are SEHNR and FQNEAQ (reference sequence).